Below are 23 T cell receptor beta chains sequenced from a single sample in a study of graft-versus-host responses after intestinal transplantation. No antigen has been assigned to these receptors. Repertoires were generated with immunoSEQ multiplex PCR, while TCRdb's copy carries only in-frame clones and drops some. The profile shows around 95,000 clones, about 90% of them singletons. The specimen was unstimulated CD4+ T cells sorted from spleen or lymph node cells, collected before transplant. Source of these receptors: a human donor who was the organ donor for an intestinal transplant.

This clone was picked up a small number of times. The chain has TRBV18 and TRBJ1-3, with D unclear. The CDR3 contains 13 residues. Looked up from germline, CDR1 is KGHSH and CDR2 is LQKENI. With 3 bases removed from V and 0 bases from J, the gap between germline ends came to 3 bases. The CDR3 region has the DNA TGTGCCAGCTCACCTAACTCTGGAAACACCATATATTTT. It specifies CASSPNSGNTIYF.

V and J are TRBV30 and TRBJ1-6; possibly TRBD1 for D (5 bases). CDR1 and CDR2 (germline): GTSNPN, SVGIG (reference sequence). The V end lost 3 bases, the J end lost 10 bases, and 16 bases lay between the germline ends. This CDR3 comprises 14 residues. CDR3 nucleotides: TGTGCCTGGAGGGGGGACCCTACTCGGTCACCCCTCCACTTT. This gives the protein CAWRGDPTRSPLHF. Full variable domain (remainder filled in from reference TRBV30 and TRBJ1-6): SQTIHQWPATLVQPVGSPLSLECTVEGTSNPNLYWYRQAAGRGLQLLFYSVGIGQISSEVPQNLSASRPQDRQFILSSKKLLLSDSGFYLCAWRGDPTRSPLHFGNGTRLTVT.

CDR3 coding DNA: TGTGCCAGCAGTACTGGACATGGCGAGCCCCAGCATTTT. Translated, it gives CASSTGHGEPQHF. The J gene is TRBJ1-5, the V gene TRBV5-6; maybe TRBD1 (5 bases). Germline CDR1 SGHDT, CDR2 YYEEEE. The CDR3 loop spans 13 amino acids. The ends were cut back, 5 bases at V and 8 bases at J, with 14 bases in the middle. Drawing the rest from reference TRBV5-6 and TRBJ1-5, the complete variable domain is DAGVTQSPTHLIKTRGQQVTLRCSPKSGHDTVSWYQQALGQGPQFIFQYYEEEERQRGNFPDRFSGHQFPNYSSELNVNALLLGDSALYLCASSTGHGEPQHFGDGTRLSIL.

This chain connects TRBV9 to TRBJ1-2, with unresolved D. Germline loops: CDR1 SGDLS, CDR2 YYNGEE. The CDR3 totals 14 residues. V dropped 2 bases and J dropped 7 bases, with 15 bases sitting between them. Here the CDR3 reads CASSVSGRVAGYTF. CDR3 coding DNA: TGTGCCAGCAGCGTCTCGGGTAGGGTGGCTGGCTACACCTTC.

V is TRBV5-6 and J is TRBJ1-2; no reliable D call. Deletions cut 0 bases from V and 4 bases from J, with 4 bases between. The CDR3 is made up of 12 amino acids. CDR1 is SGHDT and CDR2 is YYEEEE in the germline V gene. The DNA of the CDR3 is TGTGCCAGCAGCTTGGCCAGCTATGGCTACACCTTC. This sequence encodes CASSLASYGYTF.

The J gene is TRBJ2-7, the V gene TRBV4-1, with D maybe TRBD2 (7 bases). The CDR3 loop spans 17 amino acids. The germline V gene encodes CDR1 MGHRA and CDR2 YSYEKL. Trimming removed 1 base at V and 3 bases at J, with 19 bases between. DNA for the CDR3: TGCGCCAGCAGCCAAGTTATGAAGTCGGGGGGCGTCTACGAGCAGTACTTC. Translating gives CASSQVMKSGGVYEQYF.

The chain recombines TRBV18 with TRBJ2-3; the D gene is possibly TRBD1 (5 bases). Between the trimmed V and J ends, which lost 5 bases and 5 bases, there was a span of 20 bases. Per the germline V gene, CDR1 is KGHSH and CDR2 is LQKENI. The CDR3 spans 16 residues. The CDR3 DNA follows: TGTGCCAGCTCATCCAGGGCTCTCACACTACAAGATACGCAGTATTTT. As protein: CASSSRALTLQDTQYF.

V gene TRBV5-1 combines with J gene TRBJ2-3; 9 nucleotides line up with TRBD1. The CDR3 consists of 15 residues. J was trimmed by 1 base and V by 3 bases; bases with no gene match: 3. Per germline, CDR1 SGHRS and CDR2 YFSETQ. The CDR3 spells CASSSRQGGTDTQYF. CDR3 DNA: TGCGCCAGCAGCTCCCGACAGGGGGGCACAGATACGCAGTATTTT.

V and J are TRBV7-2 and TRBJ1-5; the D gene is possibly TRBD1 (6 bases). With 5 bases removed from V and 0 bases from J, the gap between germline ends came to 17 bases. The CDR3 covers 17 residues. Germline CDR1 SGHTA, CDR2 FQGNSA. This CDR3 reads CASSAEGGFYSNQPQHF. For the CDR3, the DNA is TGTGCCAGCAGCGCAGAGGGGGGATTCTATAGCAATCAGCCCCAGCATTTT.

This chain joins TRBV6-1 and TRBJ2-2; D gene uncertain. V lost 6 bases, J lost 6 bases, and 11 bases lay in between. The CDR3 is made up of 13 amino acids. In germline, CDR1 is MNHNS, CDR2 SASEGT. CDR3 region: CASSSNPAGELFF. As DNA, the CDR3 is TGTGCCAGCAGCTCCAATCCGGCCGGGGAGCTGTTTTTT.

The J gene is TRBJ2-3, the V gene TRBV6-5; D uncertain. Germline V gene lookup returns CDR1 MNHEY and CDR2 SVGAGI. The CDR3 extends over 14 amino acids. V was clipped by 3 bases and J by 6 bases, with 13 bases between them. CDR3 DNA sequence: TGTGCCAGCAGTTATGACATCAACCCTGATACGCAGTATTTT. Protein product: CASSYDINPDTQYF.

V is TRBV7-9 and J is TRBJ1-2; 7 bases are a match to TRBD1. Germline V lookup: CDR1 SEHNR, CDR2 FQNEAQ (reference sequence). This CDR3 has 16 amino acids. V shed 5 bases, J shed 4 bases, and the junction held 13 bases outside the gene matches. CDR3 sequence: CASSPGQVRDLYGYTF. The CDR3 nucleotides are TGTGCCAGCAGCCCTGGACAGGTCAGAGATCTCTATGGCTACACCTTC.

This clone was recorded once. This chain connects TRBV28 to TRBJ1-5; 7 bases fit TRBD1. This CDR3 is 15 amino acids long. CDR1 MDHEN and CDR2 SYDVKM come from the germline V gene. Trimming at V came to 3 bases and at J to 2 bases, leaving 4 bases not matched to a gene. CDR3 coding DNA: TGTGCCAGCAGTTTGACAGGGCTGGGCAATCAGCCCCAGCATTTT. Amino acid sequence: CASSLTGLGNQPQHF.

The chain combines TRBV5-1 with TRBJ2-1, with 11 bases identical to TRBD1. The CDR3 runs to 18 residues. The J segment lost 6 bases and the V segment lost 1 base, leaving 12 bases of the junction unmatched. CDR1 and CDR2 (germline): SGHRS, YFSETQ. CDR3 sequence reads: CASSLRPTGQGALNEQFF. As DNA, the CDR3 is TGCGCCAGCAGCTTGCGGCCCACTGGACAGGGGGCTCTCAATGAGCAGTTCTTC.

This clone has only one observation. The V call is TRBV7-2, the J call TRBJ2-4; no reliable D call. The ends were cut back, 1 base at V and 3 bases at J, with 7 bases in the middle. This CDR3 has 14 residues. Germline CDR1 SGHTA, CDR2 FQGNSA. The CDR3 sequence is CASSLDLNKNIQYF. The CDR3 coding sequence is TGTGCCAGCAGCTTAGACCTCAACAAAAACATTCAGTACTTC.

The chain uses TRBV19 and TRBJ2-3; D possibly uses TRBD1 or TRBD2 (5 bases each). The V end lost 6 bases, the J end lost 2 bases, and 15 bases lay between the germline ends. Germline V gene data show CDR1 as LNHDA and CDR2 as SQIVND (reference sequence). The CDR3 runs 15 residues. The DNA for the CDR3 is TGTGCCAGTAGGGCACCGGGACGCATCACAGATACGCAGTATTTT. It is translated as CASRAPGRITDTQYF.

The V gene is TRBV28, the J gene TRBJ2-6; 7 bases agree with TRBD1. The V gene's germline CDR1 is MDHEN and CDR2 SYDVKM. V gave up 4 bases and J gave up 0 bases; unmatched junction bases: 3. This CDR3 has 16 amino acids. The CDR3 protein is CASSSRDSSGANVLTF. The CDR3 DNA reads TGTGCCAGCAGTTCTAGGGACAGCTCTGGGGCCAACGTCCTGACTTTC. The full variable domain, with the rest looked up from reference TRBV28 and TRBJ2-6, is DVKVTQSSRYLVKRTGEKVFLECVQDMDHENMFWYRQDPGLGLRLIYFSYDVKMKEKGDIPEGYSVSREKKERFSLILESASTNQTSMYLCASSSRDSSGANVLTFGAGSRLTVL.

Concerning this clone: Other nucleotide sequences from this sample produce the same CDR3. The chain combines TRBV6-6 with TRBJ1-1; 8 nucleotides match TRBD1. J gave up 5 bases and V 5 bases, and 7 bases lay outside the gene matches. The germline CDR1 and CDR2 sequences are MNHNY and SVGAGI (reference sequence). The length of the CDR3 is 14 residues. The DNA for the CDR3 is TGTGCCAGCAGTGGCGGACAGGGAAGAACTGAAGCTTTCTTT. It translates to CASSGGQGRTEAFF.

This rearrangement joins TRBV5-1 to TRBJ2-1; TRBD2 matches at 9 bases. V shed 4 bases, J shed 8 bases, and the junction held 13 bases outside the gene matches. Per germline, CDR1 SGHRS and CDR2 YFSETQ. The CDR3 extends over 16 amino acids. The CDR3 spells CASSPLTSGRGDEQFF. DNA for the CDR3: TGCGCCAGCAGCCCTCTGACTAGCGGTCGGGGGGATGAGCAGTTCTTC.

This rearrangement joins TRBV30 to TRBJ2-3; 10 nucleotides line up with TRBD2. Germline lookup yields CDR1 GTSNPN and CDR2 SVGIG (reference sequence). The CDR3 has 16 amino acids. V shed 1 base and J 1 base; nucleotides not matched to a gene: 5. CDR3 sequence: CAWSDLAGGRTDTQYF. For the CDR3, the DNA is TGTGCCTGGAGTGATTTAGCGGGGGGACGCACAGATACGCAGTATTTT.

The chain couples TRBV28 to TRBJ1-5, with TRBD1 identical over 8 bases. Trimming took 8 bases from V and 6 from J; bases not matched to a gene: 6. The CDR3 totals 13 residues. Germline V gene data show CDR1 as MDHEN and CDR2 as SYDVKM. DNA for the CDR3: TGTGCCAGCTCCAGGGGGCTGGGTCAGCCCCAGCATTTT. It specifies CASSRGLGQPQHF.

The chain has TRBV7-3 and TRBJ2-3; 11 bases agree with TRBD2. The junction had 6 bases not matched to a gene; V was cut back by 4 bases and J by 6 bases. Germline V lookup: CDR1 SGHTA, CDR2 FQGTGA. This CDR3 has 15 amino acids. CDR3 DNA sequence: TGTGCCAGCAGCTATAGCGGGGGGGCCGGCGATACGCAGTATTTT. Translation gives CASSYSGGAGDTQYF.

The chain recombines TRBV4-2 with TRBJ2-7; D unresolved. The CDR3 is 17 amino acids. Looked up from germline, CDR1 is LGHNA and CDR2 is YNFKEQ. V was trimmed by 1 base and J by 2 bases, leaving 18 bases between them. CDR3: CASSQGPGLQNPYEQYF. DNA for the CDR3: TGTGCCAGCAGCCAAGGCCCGGGCCTACAGAACCCCTACGAGCAGTACTTC.